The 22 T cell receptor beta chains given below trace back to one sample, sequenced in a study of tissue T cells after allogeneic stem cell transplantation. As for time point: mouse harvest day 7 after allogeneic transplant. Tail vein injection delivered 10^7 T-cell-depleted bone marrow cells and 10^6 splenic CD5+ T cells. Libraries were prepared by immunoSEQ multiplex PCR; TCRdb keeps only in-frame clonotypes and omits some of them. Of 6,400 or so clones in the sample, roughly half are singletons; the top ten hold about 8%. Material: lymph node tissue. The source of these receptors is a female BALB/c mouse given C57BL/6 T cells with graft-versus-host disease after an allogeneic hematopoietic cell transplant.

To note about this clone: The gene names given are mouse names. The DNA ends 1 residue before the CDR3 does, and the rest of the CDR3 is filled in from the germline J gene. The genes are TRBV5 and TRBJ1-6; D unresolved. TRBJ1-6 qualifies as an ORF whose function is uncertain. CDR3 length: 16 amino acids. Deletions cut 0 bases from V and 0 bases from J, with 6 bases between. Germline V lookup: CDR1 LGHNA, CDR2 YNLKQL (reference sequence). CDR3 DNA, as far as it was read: TGTGCCAGCAGCCAAGAAGCCAGTTCCTATAATTCGCCCCTCTAC. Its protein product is CASSQEASSYNSPLY. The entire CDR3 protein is CASSQEASSYNSPLYF.

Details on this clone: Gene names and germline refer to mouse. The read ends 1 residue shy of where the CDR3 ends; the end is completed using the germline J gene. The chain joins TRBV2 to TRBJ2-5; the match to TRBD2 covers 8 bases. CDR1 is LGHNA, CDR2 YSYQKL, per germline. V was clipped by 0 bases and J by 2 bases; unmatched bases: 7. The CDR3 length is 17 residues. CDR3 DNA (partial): TGTGCCAGCAGCCAAGATGGGCTGGGGGGTTCCCAAGACACCCAGTAC. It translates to CASSQDGLGGSQDTQY. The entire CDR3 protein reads CASSQDGLGGSQDTQYF.

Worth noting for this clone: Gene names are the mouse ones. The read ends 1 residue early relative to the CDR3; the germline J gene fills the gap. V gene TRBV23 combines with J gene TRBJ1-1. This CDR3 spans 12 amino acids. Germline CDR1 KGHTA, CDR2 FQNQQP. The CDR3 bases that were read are TGCTCCAGCAGTCAACGGGACGGAGAAGTCTTC. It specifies CSSSQRDGEVF. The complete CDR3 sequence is CSSSQRDGEVFF.

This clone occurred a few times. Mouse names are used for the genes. CDR3 sequence reads: CASSFGQGYEQYF. The covered CDR3 bases are TGTGCAAGCAGCTTCGGACAGGGCTATGAACAGTAC. The V gene is TRBV16, the J gene TRBJ2-7, with 8 bases lining up with TRBD1. The read terminates 1 residue ahead of where the CDR3 ends, so the germline J gene completes it. V shed 3 bases and J 3 bases; nucleotides not matched to a gene: 1. Germline CDR1 SGHSA, CDR2 FRNQAP. The CDR3 runs 13 residues.

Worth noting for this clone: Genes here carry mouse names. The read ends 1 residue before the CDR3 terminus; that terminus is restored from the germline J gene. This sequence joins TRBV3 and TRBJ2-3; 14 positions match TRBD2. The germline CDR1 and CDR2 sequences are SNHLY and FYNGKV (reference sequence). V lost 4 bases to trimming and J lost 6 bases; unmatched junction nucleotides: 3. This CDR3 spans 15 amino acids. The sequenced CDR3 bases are TGTGCCAGCAGCTCGGGACTGGGGGGGCGCGAAACGCTGTAT. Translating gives CASSSGLGGRETLY. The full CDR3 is CASSSGLGGRETLYF.

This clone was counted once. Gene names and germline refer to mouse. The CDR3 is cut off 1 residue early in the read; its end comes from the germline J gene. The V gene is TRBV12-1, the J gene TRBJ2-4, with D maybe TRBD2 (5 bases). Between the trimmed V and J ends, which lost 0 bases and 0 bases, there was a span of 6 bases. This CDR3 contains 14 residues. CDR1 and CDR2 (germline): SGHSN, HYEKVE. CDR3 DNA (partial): TGTGCCAGCTCTCTCGCTGGGAGTCAAAACACCTTGTAC. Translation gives CASSLAGSQNTLY. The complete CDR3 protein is CASSLAGSQNTLYF.

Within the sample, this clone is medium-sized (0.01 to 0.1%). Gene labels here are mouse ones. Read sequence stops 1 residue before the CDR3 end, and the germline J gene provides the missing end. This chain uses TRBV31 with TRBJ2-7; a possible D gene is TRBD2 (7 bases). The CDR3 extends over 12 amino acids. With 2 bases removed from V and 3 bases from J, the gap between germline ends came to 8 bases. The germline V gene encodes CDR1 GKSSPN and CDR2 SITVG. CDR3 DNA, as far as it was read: TGTGCCTGGAGTGGGGGGCTCTATGAACAGTAC. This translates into CAWSGGLYEQY. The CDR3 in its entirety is CAWSGGLYEQYF.

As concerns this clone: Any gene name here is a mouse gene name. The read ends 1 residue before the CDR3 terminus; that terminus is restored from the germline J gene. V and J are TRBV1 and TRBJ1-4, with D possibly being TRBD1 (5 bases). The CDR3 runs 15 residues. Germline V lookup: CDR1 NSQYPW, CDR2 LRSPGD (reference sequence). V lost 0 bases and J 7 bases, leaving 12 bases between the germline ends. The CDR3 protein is CTCSAERGGGERLFF. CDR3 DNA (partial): TGCACCTGCAGTGCAGAGAGGGGAGGTGGCGAAAGATTATTT.

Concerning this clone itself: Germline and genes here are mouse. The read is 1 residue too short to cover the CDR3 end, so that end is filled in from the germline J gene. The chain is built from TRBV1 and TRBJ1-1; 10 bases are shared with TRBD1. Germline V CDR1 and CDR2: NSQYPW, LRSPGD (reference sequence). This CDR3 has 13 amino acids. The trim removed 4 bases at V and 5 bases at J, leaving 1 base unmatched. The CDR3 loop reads CTCSVGQGTEVFF. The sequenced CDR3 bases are TGCACCTGCAGTGTGGGACAGGGGACAGAAGTCTTC.

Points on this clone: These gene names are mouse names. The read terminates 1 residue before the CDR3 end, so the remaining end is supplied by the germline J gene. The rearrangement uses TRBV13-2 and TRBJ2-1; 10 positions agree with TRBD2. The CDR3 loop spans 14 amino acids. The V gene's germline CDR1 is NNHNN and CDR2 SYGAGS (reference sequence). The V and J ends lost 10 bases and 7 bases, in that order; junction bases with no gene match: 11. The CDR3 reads CAREAWGGGAEQFF. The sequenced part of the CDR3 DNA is TGTGCCCGCGAGGCCTGGGGGGGCGGGGCTGAGCAGTTC.

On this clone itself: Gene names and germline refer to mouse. The CDR3 here is CASGTGGGYEQYF. CDR3 DNA, as far as it was read: TGTGCCAGCGGTACAGGGGGGGGGTATGAACAGTAC. The chain employs TRBV13-2 and TRBJ2-7, with D possibly TRBD1 on 8 matching bases. The missing CDR3 end, 1 residue past where the read stops, is filled in from the germline J gene. V was pared by 4 bases and J by 4 bases, with 12 bases between. The CDR3 extends over 13 amino acids. From germline, CDR1 is NNHNN and CDR2 SYGAGS (reference sequence).

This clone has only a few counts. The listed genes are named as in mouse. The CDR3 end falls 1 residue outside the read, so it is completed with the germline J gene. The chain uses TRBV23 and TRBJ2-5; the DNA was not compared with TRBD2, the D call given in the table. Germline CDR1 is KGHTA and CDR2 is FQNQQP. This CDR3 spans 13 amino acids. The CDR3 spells CSSSRTGGGTQYF. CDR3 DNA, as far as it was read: TGCTCCAGCAGTCGGACTGGGGGTGGCACCCAGTAC.

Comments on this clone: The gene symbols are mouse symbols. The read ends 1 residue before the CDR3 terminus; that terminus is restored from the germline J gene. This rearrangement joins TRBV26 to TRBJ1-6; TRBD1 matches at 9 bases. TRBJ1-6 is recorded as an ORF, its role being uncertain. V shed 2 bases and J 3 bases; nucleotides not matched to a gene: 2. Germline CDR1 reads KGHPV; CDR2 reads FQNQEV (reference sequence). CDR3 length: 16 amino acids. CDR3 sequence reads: CASSLDRGGYNSPLYF. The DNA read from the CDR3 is TGTGCCAGCAGTCTGGACAGGGGGGGCTATAATTCGCCCCTCTAC.

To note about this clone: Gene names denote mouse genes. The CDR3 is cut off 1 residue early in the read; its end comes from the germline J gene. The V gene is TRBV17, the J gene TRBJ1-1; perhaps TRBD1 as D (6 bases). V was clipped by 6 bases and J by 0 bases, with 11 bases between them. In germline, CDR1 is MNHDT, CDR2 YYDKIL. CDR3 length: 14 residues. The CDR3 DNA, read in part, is TGTGCTAGCAGCACGGGACAAGCAAACACAGAAGTCTTC. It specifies CASSTGQANTEVF. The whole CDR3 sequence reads CASSTGQANTEVFF.

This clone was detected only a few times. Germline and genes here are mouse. The covered CDR3 bases are TGTGCAAGCAGCTTAGAAGGGGACTCCTATGAACAGTAC. This translates into CASSLEGDSYEQY. The full CDR3 is CASSLEGDSYEQYF. This chain connects TRBV16 to TRBJ2-7; weak D call: TRBD1 (5 bases). Coverage ceases 1 residue before the CDR3 finishes, and the germline J gene fills in the end. This CDR3 region has 14 residues. Per germline, CDR1 SGHSA and CDR2 FRNQAP. V gave up 0 bases and J gave up 0 bases, with 6 bases separating them.

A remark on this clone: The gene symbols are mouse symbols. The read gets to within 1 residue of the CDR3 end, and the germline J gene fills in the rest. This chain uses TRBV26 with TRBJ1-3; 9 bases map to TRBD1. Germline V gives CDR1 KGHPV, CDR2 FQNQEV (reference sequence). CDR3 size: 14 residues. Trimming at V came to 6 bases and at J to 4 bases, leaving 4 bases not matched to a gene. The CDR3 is CASSRDRVGNTLYF. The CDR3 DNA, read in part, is TGTGCCAGCAGCAGGGACAGGGTCGGAAATACGCTCTAT.

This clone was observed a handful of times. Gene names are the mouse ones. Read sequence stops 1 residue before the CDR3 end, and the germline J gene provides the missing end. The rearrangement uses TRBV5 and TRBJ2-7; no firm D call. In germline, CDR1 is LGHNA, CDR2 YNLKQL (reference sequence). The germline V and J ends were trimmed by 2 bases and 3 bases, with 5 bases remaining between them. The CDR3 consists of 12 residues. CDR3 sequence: CASSQRHYEQYF. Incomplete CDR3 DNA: TGTGCCAGCAGCCAAAGACACTATGAACAGTAC.

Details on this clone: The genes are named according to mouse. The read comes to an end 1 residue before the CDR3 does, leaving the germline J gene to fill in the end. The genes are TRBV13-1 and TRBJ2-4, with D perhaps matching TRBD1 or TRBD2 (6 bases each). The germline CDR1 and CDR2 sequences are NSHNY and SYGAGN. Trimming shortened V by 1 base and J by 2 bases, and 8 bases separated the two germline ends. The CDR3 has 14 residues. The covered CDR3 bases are TGTGCCAGCAGTGATTGGGGGCCTCAAAACACCTTGTAC. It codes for CASSDWGPQNTLY. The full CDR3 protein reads CASSDWGPQNTLYF.

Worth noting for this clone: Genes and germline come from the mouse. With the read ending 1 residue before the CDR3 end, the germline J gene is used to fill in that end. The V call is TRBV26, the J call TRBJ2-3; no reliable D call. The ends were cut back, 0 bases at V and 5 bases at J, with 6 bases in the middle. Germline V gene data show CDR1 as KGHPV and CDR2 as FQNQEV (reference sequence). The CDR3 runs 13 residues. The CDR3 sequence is CASSLSTIETLYF. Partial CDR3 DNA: TGTGCCAGCAGTCTGTCAACAATAGAAACGCTGTAT.

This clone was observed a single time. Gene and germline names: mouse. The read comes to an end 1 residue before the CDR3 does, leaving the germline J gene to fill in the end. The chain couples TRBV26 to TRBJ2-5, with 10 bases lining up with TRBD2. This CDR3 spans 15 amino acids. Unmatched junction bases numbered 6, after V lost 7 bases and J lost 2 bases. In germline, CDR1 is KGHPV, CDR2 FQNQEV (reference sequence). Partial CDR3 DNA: TGTGCCAGCACAAGACTGGGGGGCTTCCAAGACACCCAGTAC. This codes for CASTRLGGFQDTQY. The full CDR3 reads CASTRLGGFQDTQYF.

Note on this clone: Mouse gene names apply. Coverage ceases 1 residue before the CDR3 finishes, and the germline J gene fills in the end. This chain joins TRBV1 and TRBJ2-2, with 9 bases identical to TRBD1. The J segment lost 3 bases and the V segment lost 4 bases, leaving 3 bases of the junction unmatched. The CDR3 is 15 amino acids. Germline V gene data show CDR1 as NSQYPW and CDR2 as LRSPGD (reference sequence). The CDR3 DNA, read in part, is TGCACCTGCAGTGTACAGGGGGCGGACACCGGGCAGCTCTAC. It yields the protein CTCSVQGADTGQLY. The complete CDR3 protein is CTCSVQGADTGQLYF.

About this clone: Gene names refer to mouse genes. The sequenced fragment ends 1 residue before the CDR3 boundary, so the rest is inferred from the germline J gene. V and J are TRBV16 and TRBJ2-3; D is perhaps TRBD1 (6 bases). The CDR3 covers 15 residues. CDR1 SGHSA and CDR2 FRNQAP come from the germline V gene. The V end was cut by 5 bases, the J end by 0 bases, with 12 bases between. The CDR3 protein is CASSPGTSSAETLYF. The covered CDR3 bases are TGTGCAAGCAGCCCCGGGACATCTAGTGCAGAAACGCTGTAT. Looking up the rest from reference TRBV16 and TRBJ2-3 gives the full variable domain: NAGVIQTPRHKVTGKGQEATLWCEPISGHSAVFWYRQTIVQGLEFLTYFRNQAPIDDSGMPKERFSAQMPNQSHSTLKIQSTQPQDSAVYLCASSPGTSSAETLYFGSGTRLTVL.